This TCR beta chain was observed in a study of cytomegalovirus exposure and HLA in healthy donors. Note on this clone: As yet, its antigen is unknown.

The PCR employed 60 Vbeta primers together with 13 Jbeta primers. TCRdb keeps only in-frame clones here, not all; method: immunoSEQ multiplex PCR. Found here are about 130,000 clones, roughly 80% of them singletons; the top ten hold over 3%. CDR1 and CDR2 from the germline V gene are MGHRA and YSYEKL. The V end lost 4 bases, the J end lost 4 bases, and 16 bases lay between the germline ends. The CDR3 covers 15 residues. While unrecorded immune exposures were likely, the donors were nominally healthy when sampled. Points from the study as a whole: Follow-up analysis later connected one missense variant in DCLRE1C with trimming of TCR beta V- and J-genes.

The sequenced material came from PBMCs. V gene TRBV4-1 combines with J gene TRBJ2-5, with a possible D match to TRBD1 (6 bases). The sequence derives from a woman in her 40s in good health and CMV-seropositive. The CDR3 DNA follows: TGCGCCAGCAGCCTGTTAGGGGGATTTGGAGAGACCCAGTACTTC. This sequence encodes CASSLLGGFGETQYF.